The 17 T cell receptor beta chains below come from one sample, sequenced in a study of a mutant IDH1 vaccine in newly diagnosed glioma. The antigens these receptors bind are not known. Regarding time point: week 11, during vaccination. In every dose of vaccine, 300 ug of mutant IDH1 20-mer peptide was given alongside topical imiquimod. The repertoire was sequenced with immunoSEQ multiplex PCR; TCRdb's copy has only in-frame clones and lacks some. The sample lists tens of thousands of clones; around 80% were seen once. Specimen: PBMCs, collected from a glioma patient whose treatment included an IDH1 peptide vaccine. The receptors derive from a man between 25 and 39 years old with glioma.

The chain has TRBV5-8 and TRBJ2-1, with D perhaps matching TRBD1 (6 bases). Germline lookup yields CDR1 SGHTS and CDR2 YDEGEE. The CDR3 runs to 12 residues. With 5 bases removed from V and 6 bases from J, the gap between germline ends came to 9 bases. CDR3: CASSMDSNEQFF. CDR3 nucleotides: TGTGCCAGCAGTATGGACAGCAATGAGCAGTTCTTC.

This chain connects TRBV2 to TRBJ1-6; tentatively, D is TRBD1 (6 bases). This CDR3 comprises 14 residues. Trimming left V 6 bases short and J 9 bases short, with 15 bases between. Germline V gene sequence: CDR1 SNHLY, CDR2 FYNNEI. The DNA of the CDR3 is TGTGCCAGCAGGGACGGGACAAGCTCTTCACCCCTCCACTTT. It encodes CASRDGTSSSPLHF. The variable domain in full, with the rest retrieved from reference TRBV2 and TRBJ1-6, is EPEVTQTPSHQVTQMGQEVILRCVPISNHLYFYWYRQILGQKVEFLVSFYNNEISEKSEIFDDQFSVERPDGSNFTLKIRSTKLEDSAMYFCASRDGTSSSPLHFGNGTRLTVT.

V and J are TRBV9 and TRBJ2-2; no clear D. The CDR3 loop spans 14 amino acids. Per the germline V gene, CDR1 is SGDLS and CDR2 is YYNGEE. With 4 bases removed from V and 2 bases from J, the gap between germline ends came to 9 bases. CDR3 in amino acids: CASSPQVNTGELFF. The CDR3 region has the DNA TGTGCCAGCAGCCCTCAGGTTAACACCGGGGAGCTGTTTTTT. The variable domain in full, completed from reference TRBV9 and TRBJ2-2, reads DSGVTQTPKHLITATGQRVTLRCSPRSGDLSVYWYQQSLDQGLQFLIQYYNGEERAKGNILERFSAQQFPDLHSELNLSSLELGDSALYFCASSPQVNTGELFFGEGSRLTVL.

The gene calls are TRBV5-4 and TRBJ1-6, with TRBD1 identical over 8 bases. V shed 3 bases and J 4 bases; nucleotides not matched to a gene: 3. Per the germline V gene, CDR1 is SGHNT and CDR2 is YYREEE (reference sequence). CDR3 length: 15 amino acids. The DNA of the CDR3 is TGTGCCAGCAGCTGGGACAGGCTGTATAATTCACCCCTCCACTTT. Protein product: CASSWDRLYNSPLHF.

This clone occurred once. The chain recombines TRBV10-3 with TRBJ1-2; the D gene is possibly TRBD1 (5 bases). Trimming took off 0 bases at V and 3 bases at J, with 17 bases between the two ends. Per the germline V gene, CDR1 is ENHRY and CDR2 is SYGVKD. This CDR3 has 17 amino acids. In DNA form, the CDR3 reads TGTGCCATCAGTGAGTCGGGGTATGACAGCCCGGACTATGGCTACACCTTC. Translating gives CAISESGYDSPDYGYTF.

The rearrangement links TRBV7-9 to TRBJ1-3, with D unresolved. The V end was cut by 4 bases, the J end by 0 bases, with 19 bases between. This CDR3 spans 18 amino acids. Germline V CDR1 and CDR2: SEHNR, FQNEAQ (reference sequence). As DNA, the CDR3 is TGTGCCAGCAGCTCGGTGCCCTTCCAGGATAACTCTGGAAACACCATATATTTT. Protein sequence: CASSSVPFQDNSGNTIYF.

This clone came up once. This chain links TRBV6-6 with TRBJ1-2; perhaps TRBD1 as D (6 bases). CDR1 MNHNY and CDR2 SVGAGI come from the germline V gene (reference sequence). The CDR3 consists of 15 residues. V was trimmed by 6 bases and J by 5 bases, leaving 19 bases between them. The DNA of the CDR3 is TGTGCCAGCAGACCCGACCTCGGGGGGCTGTATGGCTACACCTTC. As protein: CASRPDLGGLYGYTF.

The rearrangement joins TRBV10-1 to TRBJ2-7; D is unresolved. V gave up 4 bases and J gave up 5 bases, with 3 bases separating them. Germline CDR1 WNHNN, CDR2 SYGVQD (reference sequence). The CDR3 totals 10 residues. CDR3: CASSGDEQYF. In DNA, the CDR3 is TGCGCCAGCAGTGGAGACGAGCAGTACTTC.

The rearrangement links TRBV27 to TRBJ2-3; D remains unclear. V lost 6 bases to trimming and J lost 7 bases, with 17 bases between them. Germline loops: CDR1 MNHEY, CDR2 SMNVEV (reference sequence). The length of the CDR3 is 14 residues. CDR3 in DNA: TGTGCCAGCAGGACTGGACCATATGCAAATACGCAGTATTTT. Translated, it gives CASRTGPYANTQYF.

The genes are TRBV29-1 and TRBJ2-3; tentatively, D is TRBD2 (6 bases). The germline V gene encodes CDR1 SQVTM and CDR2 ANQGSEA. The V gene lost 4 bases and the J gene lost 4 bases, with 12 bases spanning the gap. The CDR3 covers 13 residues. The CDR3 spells CSVVRRGADTQYF. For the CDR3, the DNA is TGCAGCGTTGTACGGCGGGGAGCAGATACGCAGTATTTT.

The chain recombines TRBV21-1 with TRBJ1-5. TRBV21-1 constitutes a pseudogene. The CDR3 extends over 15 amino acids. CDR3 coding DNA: TGTGCCAGCATCTCTATGGCTTACCCAAATCAGCCCCAGCATTTT. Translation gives CASISMAYPNQPQHF.

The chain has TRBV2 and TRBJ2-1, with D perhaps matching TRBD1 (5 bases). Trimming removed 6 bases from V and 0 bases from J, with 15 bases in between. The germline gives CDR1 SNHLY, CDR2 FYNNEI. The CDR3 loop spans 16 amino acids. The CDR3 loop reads CASRGLEAGSYNEQFF. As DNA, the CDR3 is TGTGCCAGCAGGGGGCTTGAGGCTGGCTCCTACAATGAGCAGTTCTTC.

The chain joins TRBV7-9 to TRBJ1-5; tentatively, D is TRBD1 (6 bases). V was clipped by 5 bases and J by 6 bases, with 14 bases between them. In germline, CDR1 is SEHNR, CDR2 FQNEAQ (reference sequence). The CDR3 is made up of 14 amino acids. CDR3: CASSPGRGGQPQHF. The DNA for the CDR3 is TGTGCCAGCAGCCCCGGGAGGGGGGGTCAGCCCCAGCATTTT.

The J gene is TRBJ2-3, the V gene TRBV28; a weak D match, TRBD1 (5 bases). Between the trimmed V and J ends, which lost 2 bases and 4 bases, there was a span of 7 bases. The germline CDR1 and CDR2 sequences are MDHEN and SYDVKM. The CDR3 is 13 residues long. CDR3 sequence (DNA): TGTGCCAGCAGTTTACAGGGTTCAGATACGCAGTATTTT. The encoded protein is CASSLQGSDTQYF. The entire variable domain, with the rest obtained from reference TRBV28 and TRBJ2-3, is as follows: DVKVTQSSRYLVKRTGEKVFLECVQDMDHENMFWYRQDPGLGLRLIYFSYDVKMKEKGDIPEGYSVSREKKERFSLILESASTNQTSMYLCASSLQGSDTQYFGPGTRLTVL.

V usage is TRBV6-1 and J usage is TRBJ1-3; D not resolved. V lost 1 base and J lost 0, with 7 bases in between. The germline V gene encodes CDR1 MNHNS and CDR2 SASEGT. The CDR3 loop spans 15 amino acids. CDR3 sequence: CASSEDWLSGNTIYF. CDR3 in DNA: TGTGCCAGCAGTGAAGATTGGCTCTCTGGAAACACCATATATTTT.

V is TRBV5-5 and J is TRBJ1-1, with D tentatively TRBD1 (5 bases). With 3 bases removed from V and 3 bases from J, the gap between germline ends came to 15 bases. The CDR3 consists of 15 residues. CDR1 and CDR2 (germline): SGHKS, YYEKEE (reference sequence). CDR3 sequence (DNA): TGTGCCAGCAGCTGGGGGACCTCTCGGGACACTGAAGCTTTCTTT. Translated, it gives CASSWGTSRDTEAFF.

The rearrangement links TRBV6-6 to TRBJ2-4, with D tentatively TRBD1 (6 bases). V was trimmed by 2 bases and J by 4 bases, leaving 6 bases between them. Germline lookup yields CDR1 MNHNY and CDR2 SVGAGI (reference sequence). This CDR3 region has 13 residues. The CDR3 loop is CASSYQGKNIQYF. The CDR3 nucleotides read TGTGCCAGCAGTTACCAGGGGAAAAACATTCAGTACTTC.